The rows below give T cell receptor beta chains drawn from one sample of a study of early T cells in non-severe SARS-CoV-2 infection. TCRdb itself ran the 5' RACE reads through MiXCR, one entry per CDR3 protein. The sample comprises fewer than 80,000 distinct CDR3 sequences, around 13% of which are singletons, and 4.5% to 5.5% rests with the top ten. Sequenced: whole blood. Every receptor here comes from an adult who was a healthcare worker with PCR-confirmed SARS-CoV-2 infection or an uninfected control (not recorded which). Both conserved end residues are part of each CDR3. The D gene is left open where the match is weak. Size is omitted from some rows. Given values are once, few, many or a class for expanded clones.

TRBD1	few	TRBJ2-7	TRBV30	TGTGCCTGGAACTCGGGACAGGACGAGCAGTACTTC	CAWNSGQDEQYF
TRBD1	few	TRBJ2-7	TRBV20-1	TGCAGTGCGGAGAAAAGGCAGGGGGCATACGAGCAGTACTTC	CSAEKRQGAYEQYF
.	.	TRBJ2-6	TRBV5-1	TGCGCCAGCACAAGAACAGTTATCTCCTCTGGGGCCAACGTCCTGACTTTC	CASTRTVISSGANVLTF
.	many	TRBJ1-1	TRBV3-1	TGTGCCAGCAGCCAAGGGGGGGGGACCTCTGAAGCTTTCTTT	CASSQGGGTSEAFF
TRBD2	few	TRBJ2-3	TRBV7-9	TGTGCCAGCAGCTTTTGGATAGCGGGGAACACAGATACGCAGTATTTT	CASSFWIAGNTDTQYF
TRBD2	many	TRBJ2-3	TRBV12-3/TRBV12-4	TGTGCCAGCAGCATGGGACTAGCGGGAGTGAATACGCAGTATTTT	CASSMGLAGVNTQYF
.	few	TRBJ1-6	TRBV9	TGTGCCAGCAGCTCCCAGGGACAAAGGGATTCACCCCTCCACTTT	CASSSQGQRDSPLHF
.	.	TRBJ1-1	TRBV5-5	TGTGCCAGCAGCTCGAAGGGGGATACTGAAGCTTTCTTT	CASSSKGDTEAFF
TRBD1	many	TRBJ2-3	TRBV20-1	TGCAGTGCTGCGCAGGGGGCGGTCGGAGATACGCAGTATTTT	CSAAQGAVGDTQYF
TRBD2	many	TRBJ2-1	TRBV18	TGTGCCAGCTCCTCCTTAGGGAGGGACAATGAGCAGTTCTTC	CASSSLGRDNEQFF
.	many	TRBJ2-1	TRBV7-3	TGTGCCAGCAGCTTAGACGTTGGGTCCTACAATGAGCAGTTCTTC	CASSLDVGSYNEQFF
.	many	TRBJ2-5	TRBV5-1	TGCGCCAGCAGCTTGGGCCCCCTCGAAGAGACCCAGTACTTC	CASSLGPLEETQYF
.	few	TRBJ2-7	TRBV20-1	TGCAGTGCTAGTCGGGGTTTCGACGAGCAGTACTTC	CSASRGFDEQYF
TRBD2	many	TRBJ2-7	TRBV20-1	TGCAGTGCTAGAGTTGGGACTAGCCTTCCCGAGCAGTACTTC	CSARVGTSLPEQYF
TRBD1	many	TRBJ1-3	TRBV11-2	TGTGCCAGCAGCTTAGGGCAGGGGGCGCCCACTGGAAACACCATATATTTT	CASSLGQGAPTGNTIYF
.	.	TRBJ1-6	TRBV12-3/TRBV12-4	TGTGCCAGCAGTTTATTCGGGACAACTAATTCACCCCTCCACTTT	CASSLFGTTNSPLHF
.	few	TRBJ2-3	TRBV6-5	TGTGCCAGCAGTAGGATCGGCACAGATACGCAGTATTTT	CASSRIGTDTQYF
TRBD1	.	TRBJ2-1	TRBV6-6	TGTGCCAGCAGGAAGAGGGACAGCCCTTACAATGAGCAGTTCTTC	CASRKRDSPYNEQFF
TRBD1	few	TRBJ2-7	TRBV24-1	TGTGCCACCAGTGAAGGGGGCAGGTCCTACGAGCAGTACTTC	CATSEGGRSYEQYF
TRBD2	few	TRBJ2-3	TRBV6-6	TGTGCCAGCATACTCAGCGGGAAAAGCACAGATACGCAGTATTTT	CASILSGKSTDTQYF
.	.	TRBJ2-7	TRBV5-5	TGTGCCAGCACCCTAGGGACGGACCCCTACGAGCAGTACTTC	CASTLGTDPYEQYF
TRBD2	many	TRBJ2-1	TRBV9	TGTGCCAGCAGCGTGGACCCTTTTGCGGGGGTATACAATGAGCAGTTCTTC	CASSVDPFAGVYNEQFF
TRBD2	.	TRBJ2-3	TRBV7-6	TGTGCCAGCAGGTCGAGGGTGGGGGGACTAGCCACGGATACGCAGTATTTT	CASRSRVGGLATDTQYF
.	.	TRBJ1-6	TRBV9	TGTGCCAGCAGCGTAGATGGGGGAAGTAATTCACCCCTCCACTTT	CASSVDGGSNSPLHF
.	.	TRBJ2-3	TRBV20-1	TGCACTCAAGGGAGGGGGCGCATGAATACGCAGTATTTT	CTQGRGRMNTQYF
TRBD1	.	TRBJ1-2	TRBV12-3/TRBV12-4	TGTGCCAGCAGTTTAGGTGTGTGGACAGGGGCTCGTGGCTACACCTTC	CASSLGVWTGARGYTF
TRBD2	many	TRBJ2-7	TRBV7-6	TGTGCCAGCACCCGACTAGCGGGAACCTACGAGCAGTACTTC	CASTRLAGTYEQYF
.	many	TRBJ1-3	TRBV2	TGTGCCAGCAGTGTGGACAGCTCTGGAAACACCATATATTTT	CASSVDSSGNTIYF
.	few	TRBJ1-2	TRBV3-1	TGTGCCAGCAGCCAGGGGGTGAGAGGCTACACCTTC	CASSQGVRGYTF
TRBD1	few	TRBJ1-2	TRBV19	TGTGCCAGTAGTCCGCGATCCAGGGGGCGCTTTCCTAACTATGGCTACACCTTC	CASSPRSRGRFPNYGYTF
.	few	TRBJ2-3	TRBV5-5	TGTGCCAGCAGCTGGGGGACTCTTTACGGTACGCAGTATTTT	CASSWGTLYGTQYF
.	many	TRBJ1-1	TRBV12-5	TGTGCTAGTGGTTTCCGGGACCCCCTGCGGGACACTGAAGCTTTCTTT	CASGFRDPLRDTEAFF
.	.	TRBJ2-7	TRBV30	TGTGCCTGGGAAAGGGACCCTCATGTCCAGCAGTACTTC	CAWERDPHVQQYF
TRBD1	many	TRBJ2-4	TRBV12-3/TRBV12-4	TGTGCCAGCAGTTGGACAGGGAACATTCAGTACTTC	CASSWTGNIQYF
TRBD2	many	TRBJ2-1	TRBV3-1	TGTGCCAGCAGTCCGACTAGCGGGGGGGCCTATGAGCAGTTCTTC	CASSPTSGGAYEQFF
TRBD1	many	TRBJ2-3	TRBV7-2	TGTGCCAGCAGCTACCGGGACAGGGTGGATACGCAGTATTTT	CASSYRDRVDTQYF
TRBD2	many	TRBJ2-1	TRBV5-1	TGCGCCAGCAGCTTAGCGGGGTTGGGCGATGAGCAGTTCTTC	CASSLAGLGDEQFF
TRBD2	few	TRBJ2-5	TRBV28	TGTGCCAGCAGCTTCCCAGGACTAGACCAAGAGACCCAGTACTTC	CASSFPGLDQETQYF
.	many	TRBJ2-1	TRBV4-2	TGTGCCAGCAGCCAAGAGCCTACCTACAATGAGCAGTTCTTC	CASSQEPTYNEQFF
.	few	TRBJ2-3	TRBV27	TGTGCCAGCAGTACAGGTCCGGGGCGTACGCAGTATTTT	CASSTGPGRTQYF
.	few	TRBJ2-1	TRBV7-6	TGTGCCAGCAGCCGCAAGCATACGGGTAGCTCCTACAATGAGCAGTTCTTC	CASSRKHTGSSYNEQFF
.	many	TRBJ2-5	TRBV5-5	TGTGCCAGCAGCTTAGCAGGGGCCGGTAGCGAGACCCAGTACTTC	CASSLAGAGSETQYF
.	many	TRBJ1-2	TRBV19	TGTGCCAGTAGTTTTTTGGCTCGGGGAGAACGAGAGTATGGCTACACCTTC	CASSFLARGEREYGYTF
TRBD1	.	TRBJ2-3	TRBV18	TGTGCCAGCTCACCACGTACAGGGGGCTCAGATACGCAGTATTTT	CASSPRTGGSDTQYF
TRBD1	many	TRBJ2-7	TRBV19	TGTGCCAGTAGTAAGACAGGGGCCTCCTACGAGCAGTACTTC	CASSKTGASYEQYF
TRBD2	many	TRBJ2-5	TRBV5-1	TGCGCCAGCAGCTTGGCTGCGGGGGGATACGAGACCCAGTACTTC	CASSLAAGGYETQYF
.	.	TRBJ2-3	TRBV24-1	TGTGCCACCGGCTCTGACACAGATACGCAGTATTTT	CATGSDTDTQYF
TRBD2	.	TRBJ2-5	TRBV7-6	TGTGCCAGCAGCTCTTTGACTAGCCCCCCAGAGACCCAGTACTTC	CASSSLTSPPETQYF
.	.	TRBJ1-6	TRBV6-1	TGTGCCACTTTGACAGAGAATGGTTCACCCCTCCACTTT	CATLTENGSPLHF
.	many	TRBJ2-1	TRBV5-1	TGCGCCAGCAGACTACAGGACAATGAGCAGTTCTTC	CASRLQDNEQFF
TRBD2	many	TRBJ2-3	TRBV19	TGTGCCAGCCGAGCGGGGGTCACAGATACGCAGTATTTT	CASRAGVTDTQYF
.	few	TRBJ1-1	TRBV5-1	TGCGCCAGCAGCGTCGGAATCTTTAAATTAAACACTGAAGCTTTCTTT	CASSVGIFKLNTEAFF
TRBD1	many	TRBJ2-3	TRBV30	TGTGCCTGGGGGGGACAGACTAATACATACGCAGATACGCAGTATTTT	CAWGGQTNTYADTQYF
.	.	TRBJ2-4	TRBV7-3	TGTGCCAGCAGCTTAATTCGGTGGAGCATTCAGTACTTC	CASSLIRWSIQYF
TRBD2	.	TRBJ2-3	TRBV6-6	TGTGCCAGCAGTAGTACTAGCGAGTGGCCAGATACGCAGTATTTT	CASSSTSEWPDTQYF
.	many	TRBJ1-5	TRBV18	TGTGCCAGCTCACCACGTTTGGTTCGGGGTCGTCAGCCCCAGCATTTT	CASSPRLVRGRQPQHF
TRBD2	many	TRBJ2-1	TRBV19	TGTGCCAGTAGTCCCAGACGGGGGGGCCCGTTTAATGAGCAGTTCTTC	CASSPRRGGPFNEQFF
.	.	TRBJ2-7	TRBV6-1	TGTGCCAGCAGTCAGTCGATTGGGGCTCACGAGCAGTACTTC	CASSQSIGAHEQYF
.	few	TRBJ2-7	TRBV7-9	TGTGCCAGCAGCCCGGACAGGTCGGGCTGGGGGGACGAGCAGTACTTC	CASSPDRSGWGDEQYF
.	many	TRBJ2-5	TRBV4-2	TGTGCCAGCAGCCAAGTCAGCGAGGAGACCCAGTACTTC	CASSQVSEETQYF